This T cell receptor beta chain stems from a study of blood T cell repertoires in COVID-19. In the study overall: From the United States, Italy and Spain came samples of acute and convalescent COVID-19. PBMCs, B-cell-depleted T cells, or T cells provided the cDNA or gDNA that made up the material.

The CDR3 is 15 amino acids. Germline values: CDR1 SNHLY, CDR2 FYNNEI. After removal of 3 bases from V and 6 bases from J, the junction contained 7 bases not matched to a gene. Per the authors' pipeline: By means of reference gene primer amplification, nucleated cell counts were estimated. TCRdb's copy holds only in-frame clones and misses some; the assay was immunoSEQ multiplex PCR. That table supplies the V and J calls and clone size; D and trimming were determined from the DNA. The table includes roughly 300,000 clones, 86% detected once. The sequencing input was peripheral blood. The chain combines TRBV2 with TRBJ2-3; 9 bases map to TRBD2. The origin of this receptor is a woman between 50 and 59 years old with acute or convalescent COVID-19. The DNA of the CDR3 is TGTGCCAGCAGTGACCCAGCGGGAGGAAGTGATACGCAGTATTTT. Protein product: CASSDPAGGSDTQYF.